A few counts support the clone carrying this TCR beta chain. Its antigen is unidentified. PCR involved 60 Vbeta and 13 Jbeta primers. The assay was immunoSEQ multiplex PCR, and TCRdb's table has in-frame clones only and misses some. This table has 85,000 to 100,000 clones, 60% to 80% appearing once. CDR1 SNHLY and CDR2 FYNNEI come from the germline V gene. The CDR3 length is 14 residues. Trimming stripped 6 bases from V and 5 bases from J, with 16 bases between. The record originates from a study of cytomegalovirus exposure and HLA in healthy donors. Study background: An early data release held 70 million to 90 million unique TCRs from HLA-typed donors. Study-wide results and caveats: Researchers left out some V segments, among them TRBV6-2 and TRBV6-3, as indistinguishable. By a later analysis, the bulk of CMV-associated TCR beta chains appeared HLA-restricted. Cytomegalovirus-associated TCR beta chains were listed, numbering 164.

The sample was PBMCs. This chain links TRBV2 with TRBJ1-1, with D tentatively TRBD1 (5 bases). The sequence came from a man between 60 and 75 years old in good health and CMV-seronegative. CDR3 coding DNA: TGTGCCAGCAGCATAACAGGTGTTGGGACTGAAGCTTTCTTT. This sequence encodes CASSITGVGTEAFF.